The 26 T cell receptor beta chains below all came from one sample that was sequenced in a study of blood T cell repertoires in COVID-19. Assay used: immunoSEQ multiplex PCR; TCRdb lists only in-frame clones, some missing. The table has about 200,000 clones, 80% to 90% seen once. Sequenced sample: PBMCs or T cells enriched from blood (not recorded which). Receptors originate from a woman in her forties or fifties who had been exposed to COVID-19.

The CDR3 coding sequence is TGTGCCAGCTCACGGGACAGCGGCAATGAGCAGTTCTTC. Its translation is CASSRDSGNEQFF. The chain links TRBV18 to TRBJ2-1, with 7 bases aligning to TRBD1. Germline assignment: CDR1 KGHSH and CDR2 LQKENI. The CDR3 is 13 residues long. V shed 4 bases and J 6 bases; nucleotides not matched to a gene: 3.

This chain links TRBV6-5 with TRBJ2-2; weak D call: TRBD2 (6 bases). The CDR3 extends over 13 amino acids. Germline V gives CDR1 MNHEY, CDR2 SVGAGI. V was trimmed by 11 bases and J by 2 bases, leaving 12 bases between them. CDR3 in DNA: TGTGCCGGGAGGACGGAAAACACCGGGGAGCTGTTTTTT. Residues: CAGRTENTGELFF.

The genes are TRBV28 and TRBJ2-2; possibly TRBD2 for D (5 bases). There are 18 residues in the CDR3. Trimming removed 6 bases from V and 0 bases from J, with 20 bases in between. The germline V gene has CDR1 MDHEN and CDR2 SYDVKM. The CDR3 coding sequence is TGTGCCAGCAGCCCGTCTGAGGGCTACTTCGCGAACACCGGGGAGCTGTTTTTT. Its protein product is CASSPSEGYFANTGELFF.

V usage is TRBV4-1 and J usage is TRBJ2-1; 13 nucleotides line up with TRBD2. Germline V gene data show CDR1 as MGHRA and CDR2 as YSYEKL. The CDR3 runs 16 residues. V lost 6 bases to trimming and J lost 7 bases; unmatched junction nucleotides: 9. In DNA, the CDR3 is TGCGCCAGCAGTCATACTTTACTAGCGGGGGGGAATGAGCAGTTCTTC. It is translated as CASSHTLLAGGNEQFF.

This clone was picked up a small number of times. The chain links TRBV18 to TRBJ2-2; 11 positions match TRBD2. There are 16 residues in the CDR3. The V and J ends lost 1 base and 3 bases, in that order; junction bases with no gene match: 1. Germline loops: CDR1 KGHSH, CDR2 LQKENI. CDR3 protein: CASSPLLAGDTGELFF. CDR3 nucleotides: TGTGCCAGCTCACCACTACTAGCGGGGGACACCGGGGAGCTGTTTTTT. Full variable domain (rest looked up from reference TRBV18 and TRBJ2-2): NAGVMQNPRHLVRRRGQEARLRCSPMKGHSHVYWYRQLPEEGLKFMVYLQKENIIDESGMPKERFSAEFPKEGPSILRIQQVVRGDSAAYFCASSPLLAGDTGELFFGEGSRLTVL.

The J gene is TRBJ2-3, the V gene TRBV5-4; 11 nucleotides agree with TRBD2. Germline CDR1 is SGHNT and CDR2 is YYREEE (reference sequence). The CDR3 is 18 amino acids. V dropped 4 bases and J dropped 3; count of bases not matched to a gene: 13. CDR3 residues: CASSLVWLAGGGTDTQYF. The CDR3 nucleotides are TGTGCCAGCAGCCTCGTGTGGCTAGCGGGGGGAGGGACAGATACGCAGTATTTT.

V is TRBV30 and J is TRBJ1-1; possible D gene TRBD1, 5 bases. This CDR3 region has 13 residues. Looked up from germline, CDR1 is GTSNPN and CDR2 is SVGIG (reference sequence). Trimming removed 1 base from V and 1 base from J, with 7 bases in between. CDR3 DNA sequence: TGTGCCTGGAGTGAAGGGGCGAACACTGAAGCTTTCTTT. The encoded protein is CAWSEGANTEAFF.

This clone has only a few counts. The chain joins TRBV18 to TRBJ1-1, with a weak D call TRBD1 (6 bases). V was clipped by 6 bases and J by 1 base, with 9 bases between them. Germline CDR1 KGHSH, CDR2 LQKENI. The CDR3 loop spans 13 amino acids. CDR3 sequence reads: CASSQGKNTEAFF. CDR3 in DNA: TGTGCCAGCTCTCAGGGGAAGAACACTGAAGCTTTCTTT.

This chain connects TRBV15 to TRBJ2-6; no definite D call. Trimming pared 1 base from V and 2 bases from J, leaving 6 bases between. The CDR3 totals 15 residues. Germline CDR1 and CDR2: LNHNV and YYDKDF (reference sequence). This CDR3 is CATSRGSTGANVLTF. The CDR3 DNA reads TGTGCCACCAGCAGAGGTAGCACTGGGGCCAACGTCCTGACTTTC. Looking up the rest from reference TRBV15 and TRBJ2-6 gives the full variable domain: DAMVIQNPRYQVTQFGKPVTLSCSQTLNHNVMYWYQQKSSQAPKLLFHYYDKDFNNEADTPDNFQSRRPNTSFCFLDIRSPGLGDTAMYLCATSRGSTGANVLTFGAGSRLTVL.

This chain joins TRBV27 and TRBJ1-5; perhaps TRBD1 as D (5 bases). Between the trimmed V and J ends, which lost 5 bases and 6 bases, there was a span of 17 bases. Germline CDR1 is MNHEY and CDR2 is SMNVEV (reference sequence). The CDR3 loop spans 15 amino acids. The CDR3 here is CASSRLGDKGQPQHF. The CDR3, as DNA: TGTGCCAGCAGTAGACTAGGGGATAAAGGTCAGCCCCAGCATTTT.

The rearrangement uses TRBV5-1 and TRBJ1-5; D gene uncertain. The germline CDR1 and CDR2 sequences are SGHRS and YFSETQ. Trimming took off 0 bases at V and 2 bases at J, with 9 bases between the two ends. This CDR3 spans 15 amino acids. As DNA, the CDR3 is TGCGCCAGCAGCTTGGGAGAGAGTGGCAATCAGCCCCAGCATTTT. This codes for CASSLGESGNQPQHF.

The V gene is TRBV6-5, the J gene TRBJ2-1, with TRBD1 as a possible D gene (6 bases). The CDR3 is 13 residues long. Germline CDR1 is MNHEY and CDR2 is SVGAGI. The V and J ends lost 6 bases and 4 bases respectively, with 10 bases between them. The CDR3 nucleotides are TGTGCCAGCAGAGGACAGTTTTACAATGAGCAGTTCTTC. Encoded protein: CASRGQFYNEQFF.

The chain has TRBV20-1 and TRBJ1-1; weak D call: TRBD1 (5 bases). With 3 bases removed from V and 9 bases from J, the gap between germline ends came to 11 bases. CDR1 and CDR2 (germline): DFQATT, SNEGSKA (reference sequence). This CDR3 contains 11 residues. CDR3 coding DNA: TGCAGTGCTAGTGGCGGGACCAAAGCTTTCTTT. Protein sequence: CSASGGTKAFF.

This chain uses TRBV20-1 with TRBJ2-5; D uncertain. The CDR3 is 11 amino acids. V was trimmed by 5 bases and J by 5 bases, leaving 9 bases between them. Germline V gene data show CDR1 as DFQATT and CDR2 as SNEGSKA (reference sequence). CDR3 sequence (DNA): TGCAGTGCTTTCTCCGAGGAGACCCAGTACTTC. Translation: CSAFSEETQYF.

V is TRBV11-2 and J is TRBJ1-2, with D possibly being TRBD1 (6 bases). Trimming shortened V by 4 bases and J by 8 bases, and 23 bases separated the two germline ends. This CDR3 contains 16 residues. The germline CDR1 and CDR2 sequences are SGHAT and FQNNGV. The CDR3 sequence: CASSSDRDILWGGYTF. CDR3 nucleotides: TGTGCCAGCAGCTCTGACCGGGACATCCTTTGGGGAGGCTACACCTTC.

The rearrangement joins TRBV2 to TRBJ2-6; D is possibly TRBD2 (5 bases). CDR1 and CDR2 from the germline V gene are SNHLY and FYNNEI. The CDR3 consists of 16 residues. V gave up 5 bases and J gave up 0 bases, with 11 bases separating them. The chain's CDR3 is CASSPMGVSGANVLTF. The CDR3 nucleotides read TGTGCCAGCAGTCCTATGGGAGTCTCTGGGGCCAACGTCCTGACTTTC.

This clone was seen a handful of times. The chain couples TRBV20-1 to TRBJ1-1; unclear D gene. Germline CDR1 DFQATT, CDR2 SNEGSKA (reference sequence). The CDR3 length is 10 residues. The V end lost 6 bases, the J end lost 7 bases, and 9 bases lay between the germline ends. As DNA, the CDR3 is TGCAGTGCCGAGTTGAATGAAGCTTTCTTT. This codes for CSAELNEAFF.

J is TRBJ2-2 and V is TRBV24-1, with D possibly TRBD1 on 6 matching bases. Trimming took off 2 bases at V and 3 bases at J, with 6 bases between the two ends. CDR1 is KGHDR, CDR2 SFDVKD, per germline. The CDR3 runs to 14 residues. The CDR3 DNA reads TGTGCCACCAGTGATTACAGGGACACCGGGGAGCTGTTTTTT. Amino acid sequence: CATSDYRDTGELFF.

The rearrangement uses TRBV9 and TRBJ2-5; D not certain. The CDR3 has 15 amino acids. Germline V gives CDR1 SGDLS, CDR2 YYNGEE. V was shortened by 0 bases and J by 4 bases, with 13 bases between the two germline ends. The DNA of the CDR3 is TGTGCCAGCAGCGTAGCTGGGCTCCTCGTAGAGACCCAGTACTTC. Translated, it gives CASSVAGLLVETQYF.

This clone was recorded only once. The CDR3 here is CASSFRLAGGMDNEQFF. In DNA, the CDR3 is TGTGCCAGCAGCTTTAGACTAGCGGGGGGGATGGACAATGAGCAGTTCTTC. J is TRBJ2-1 and V is TRBV7-2; 14 bases fit TRBD2. The germline gives CDR1 SGHTA, CDR2 FQGNSA. The CDR3 totals 17 residues. V shed 3 bases and J 5 bases; nucleotides not matched to a gene: 6.

The genes are TRBV28 and TRBJ1-1; D possibly corresponds to TRBD1 (6 bases). Trimming cost V 7 bases and J 3 bases, with 12 bases left between them. The CDR3 loop spans 13 amino acids. The germline gives CDR1 MDHEN, CDR2 SYDVKM. CDR3 bases: TGTGCCAGCAAGGTACAGGGATACACTGAAGCTTTCTTT. Protein product: CASKVQGYTEAFF.

Comments on this clone: This CDR3 is also generated by other DNA sequences in the sample. The chain recombines TRBV11-2 with TRBJ2-5, with TRBD2 as a possible D gene (6 bases). Germline CDR1 reads SGHAT; CDR2 reads FQNNGV. This CDR3 has 14 residues. Trimming cost V 3 bases and J 2 bases, with 10 bases left between them. The chain's CDR3 is CASSFPGRQETQYF. For the CDR3, the DNA is TGTGCCAGCAGCTTCCCGGGGAGGCAAGAGACCCAGTACTTC.

This clone was seen only once. The chain is built from TRBV9 and TRBJ2-3; weak D call: TRBD1 (6 bases). V was pared by 0 bases and J by 2 bases, with 13 bases between. CDR1 is SGDLS and CDR2 is YYNGEE in the germline V gene. CDR3 length: 16 residues. The CDR3 spells CASSVDGTHYTDTQYF. For the CDR3, the DNA is TGTGCCAGCAGCGTAGACGGGACACACTACACAGATACGCAGTATTTT.

This clone has a handful of counts. The V call is TRBV29-1, the J call TRBJ1-2; 8 bases are a match to TRBD1. The CDR3 totals 11 residues. Germline CDR1 and CDR2: SQVTM and ANQGSEA. The CDR3, as DNA: TGCGTAAGTCAGGGGGCACAAGGCTACACCTTC. Its protein product is CVSQGAQGYTF.

The gene calls are TRBV2 and TRBJ1-2; tentative D call: TRBD1 (5 bases). Germline V CDR1 and CDR2: SNHLY, FYNNEI. The CDR3 runs 13 residues. V was cut by 2 bases and J by 7 bases, with 11 bases left in between. The CDR3 protein is CASSEIWGGGYTF. CDR3 DNA sequence: TGTGCCAGCAGTGAAATCTGGGGGGGTGGCTACACCTTC.

This clone was seen a few times. The J gene is TRBJ1-5, the V gene TRBV19; 9 bases are shared with TRBD1. Germline V gives CDR1 LNHDA, CDR2 SQIVND (reference sequence). CDR3 length equals 14 residues. Losses at the gene ends were 5 bases for V and 4 bases for J; bases not matched to a gene: 3. Here the CDR3 reads CASSGTGPNQPQHF. The CDR3 DNA follows: TGTGCCAGTAGTGGGACAGGGCCGAATCAGCCCCAGCATTTT.